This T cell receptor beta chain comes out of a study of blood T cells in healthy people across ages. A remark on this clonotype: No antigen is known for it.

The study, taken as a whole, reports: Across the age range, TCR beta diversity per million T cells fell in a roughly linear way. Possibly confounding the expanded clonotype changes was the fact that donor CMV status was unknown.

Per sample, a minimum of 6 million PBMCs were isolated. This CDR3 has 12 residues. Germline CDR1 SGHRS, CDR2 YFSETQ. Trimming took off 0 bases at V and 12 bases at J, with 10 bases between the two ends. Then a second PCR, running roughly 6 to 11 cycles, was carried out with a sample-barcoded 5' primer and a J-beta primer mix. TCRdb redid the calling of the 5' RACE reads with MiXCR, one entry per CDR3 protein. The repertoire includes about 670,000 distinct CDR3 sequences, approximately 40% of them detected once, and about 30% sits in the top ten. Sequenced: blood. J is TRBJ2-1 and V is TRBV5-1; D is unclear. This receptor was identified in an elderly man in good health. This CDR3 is CASSLASEVQFF. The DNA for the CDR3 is TGCGCCAGCAGCTTGGCCAGTGAAGTGCAGTTCTTC.